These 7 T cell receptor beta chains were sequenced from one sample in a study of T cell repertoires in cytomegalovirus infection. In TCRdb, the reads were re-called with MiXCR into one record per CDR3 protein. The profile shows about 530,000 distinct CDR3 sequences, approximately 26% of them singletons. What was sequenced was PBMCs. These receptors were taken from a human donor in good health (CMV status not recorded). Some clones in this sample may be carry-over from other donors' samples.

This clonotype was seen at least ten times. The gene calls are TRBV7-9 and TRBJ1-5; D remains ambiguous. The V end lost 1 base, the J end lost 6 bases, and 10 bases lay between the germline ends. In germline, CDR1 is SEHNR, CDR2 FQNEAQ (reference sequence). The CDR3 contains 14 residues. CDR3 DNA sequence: TGTGCCAGCAGCTTAGAAGGGTCAGGTCAGCCCCAGCATTTT. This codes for CASSLEGSGQPQHF.

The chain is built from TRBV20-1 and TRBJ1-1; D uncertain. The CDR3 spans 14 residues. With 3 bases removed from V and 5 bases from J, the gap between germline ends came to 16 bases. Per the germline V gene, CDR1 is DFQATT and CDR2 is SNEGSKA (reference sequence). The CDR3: CSASDLVTGTEAFF. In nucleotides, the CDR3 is TGCAGTGCTAGTGATTTGGTGACGGGAACTGAAGCTTTCTTT.

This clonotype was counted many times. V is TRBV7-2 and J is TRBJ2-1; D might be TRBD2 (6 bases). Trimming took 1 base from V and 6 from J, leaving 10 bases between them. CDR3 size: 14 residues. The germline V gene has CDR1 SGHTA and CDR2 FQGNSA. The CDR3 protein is CASSLELALNEQFF. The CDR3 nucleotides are TGTGCCAGCAGCTTAGAACTAGCACTCAATGAGCAGTTCTTC.

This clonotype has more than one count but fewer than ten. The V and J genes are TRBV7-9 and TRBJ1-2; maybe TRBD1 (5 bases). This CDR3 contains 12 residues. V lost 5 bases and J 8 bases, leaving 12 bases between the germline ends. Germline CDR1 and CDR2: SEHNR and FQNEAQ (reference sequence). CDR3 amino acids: CASSTTVEGYTF. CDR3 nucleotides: TGTGCCAGCAGCACGACAGTGGAAGGCTACACCTTC.

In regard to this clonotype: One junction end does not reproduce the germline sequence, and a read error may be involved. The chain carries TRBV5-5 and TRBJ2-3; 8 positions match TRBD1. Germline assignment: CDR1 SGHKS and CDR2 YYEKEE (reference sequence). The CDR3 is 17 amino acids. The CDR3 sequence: CASSSPRQGPSTDTQCF. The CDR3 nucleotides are TGTGCCAGCAGCTCACCCAGACAGGGGCCTTCCACAGATACGCAGTGTTTT.

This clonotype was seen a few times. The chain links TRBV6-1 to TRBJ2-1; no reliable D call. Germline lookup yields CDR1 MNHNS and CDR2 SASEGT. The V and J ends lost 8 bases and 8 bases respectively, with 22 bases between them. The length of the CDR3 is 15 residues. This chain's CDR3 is CASGIATSGSYEQFF. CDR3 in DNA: TGTGCCAGCGGTATCGCGACGTCCGGTTCGTATGAGCAGTTCTTC.

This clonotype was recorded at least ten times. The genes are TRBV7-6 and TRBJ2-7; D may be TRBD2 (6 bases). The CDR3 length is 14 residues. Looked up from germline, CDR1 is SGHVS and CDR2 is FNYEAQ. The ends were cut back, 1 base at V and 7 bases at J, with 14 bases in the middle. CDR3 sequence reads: CASSLDPTSSEQYF. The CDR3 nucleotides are TGTGCCAGCAGCTTAGACCCCACTAGCTCTGAGCAGTACTTC.